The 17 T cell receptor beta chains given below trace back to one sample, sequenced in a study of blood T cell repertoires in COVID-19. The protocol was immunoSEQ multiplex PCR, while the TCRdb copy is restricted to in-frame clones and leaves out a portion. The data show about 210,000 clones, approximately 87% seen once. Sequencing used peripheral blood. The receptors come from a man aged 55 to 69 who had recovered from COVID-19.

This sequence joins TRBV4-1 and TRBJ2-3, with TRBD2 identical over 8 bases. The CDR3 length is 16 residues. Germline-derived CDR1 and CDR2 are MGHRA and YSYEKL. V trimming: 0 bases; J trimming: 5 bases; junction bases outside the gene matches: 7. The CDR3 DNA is TGCGCCAGCAGCCAAGATCAGGGACTAGAGGTAGATACGCAGTATTTT. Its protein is CASSQDQGLEVDTQYF.

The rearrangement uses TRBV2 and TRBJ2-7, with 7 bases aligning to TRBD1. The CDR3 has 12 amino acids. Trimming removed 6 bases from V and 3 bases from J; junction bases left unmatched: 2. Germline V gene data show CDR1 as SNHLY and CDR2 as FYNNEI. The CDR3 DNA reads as TGTGCCAGCAGGCGACAGGGCTACGAGCAGTACTTC. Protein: CASRRQGYEQYF.

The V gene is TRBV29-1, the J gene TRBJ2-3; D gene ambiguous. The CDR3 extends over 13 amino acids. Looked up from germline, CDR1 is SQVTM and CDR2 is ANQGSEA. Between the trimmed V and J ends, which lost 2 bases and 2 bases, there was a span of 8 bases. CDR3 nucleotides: TGCAGCGTTGAAAAAGCTAACACAGATACGCAGTATTTT. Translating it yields CSVEKANTDTQYF.

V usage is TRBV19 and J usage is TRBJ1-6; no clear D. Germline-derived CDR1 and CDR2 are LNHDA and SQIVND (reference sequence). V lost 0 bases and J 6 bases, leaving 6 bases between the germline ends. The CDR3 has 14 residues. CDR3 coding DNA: TGTGCCAGTAGTATAGATTACGGTAATTCACCCCTCCACTTT. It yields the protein CASSIDYGNSPLHF.

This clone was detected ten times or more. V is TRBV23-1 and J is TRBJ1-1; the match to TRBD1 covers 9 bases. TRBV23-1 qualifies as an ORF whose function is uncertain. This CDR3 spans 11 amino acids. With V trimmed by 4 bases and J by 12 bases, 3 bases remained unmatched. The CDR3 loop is CASSRDREPFF. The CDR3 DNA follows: TGCGCCAGCAGTCGGGACAGGGAACCTTTCTTT.

The CDR3 coding sequence is TGCGCCAGCAGCTCCTCTACAGATACGCAGTATTTT. Encoded protein: CASSSSTDTQYF. The gene calls are TRBV5-1 and TRBJ2-3; no definite D call. CDR3 size: 12 residues. Deletions cut 3 bases from V and 3 bases from J, with 5 bases between. CDR1 and CDR2 from the germline V gene are SGHRS and YFSETQ.

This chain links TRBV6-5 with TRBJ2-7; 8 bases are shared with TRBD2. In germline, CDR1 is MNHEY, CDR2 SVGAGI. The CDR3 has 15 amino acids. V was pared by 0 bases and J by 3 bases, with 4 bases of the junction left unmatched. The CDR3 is CASSYSVAGRYEQYF. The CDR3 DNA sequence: TGTGCCAGCAGTTACTCGGTAGCGGGACGCTACGAGCAGTACTTC.

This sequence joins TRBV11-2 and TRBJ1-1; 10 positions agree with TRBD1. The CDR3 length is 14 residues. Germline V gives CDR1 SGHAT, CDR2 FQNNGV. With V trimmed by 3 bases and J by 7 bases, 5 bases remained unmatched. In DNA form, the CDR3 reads TGTGCCAGCAGCTTCGGGACAGGGGACGGTGAAGCTTTCTTT. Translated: CASSFGTGDGEAFF.

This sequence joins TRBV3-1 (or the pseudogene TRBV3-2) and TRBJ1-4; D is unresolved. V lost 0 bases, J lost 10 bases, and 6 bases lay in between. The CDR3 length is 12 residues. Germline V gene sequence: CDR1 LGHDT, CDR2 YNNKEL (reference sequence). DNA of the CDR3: TGTGCCAGCAGCCAAGAGGGAGGAAAACTGTTTTTT. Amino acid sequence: CASSQEGGKLFF.

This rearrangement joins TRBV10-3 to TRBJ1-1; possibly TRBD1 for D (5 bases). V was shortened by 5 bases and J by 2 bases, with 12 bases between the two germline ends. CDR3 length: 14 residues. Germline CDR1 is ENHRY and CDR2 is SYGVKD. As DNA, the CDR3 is TGTGCCATCAGTCCCGACAGTGTAAACACTGAAGCTTTCTTT. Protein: CAISPDSVNTEAFF.

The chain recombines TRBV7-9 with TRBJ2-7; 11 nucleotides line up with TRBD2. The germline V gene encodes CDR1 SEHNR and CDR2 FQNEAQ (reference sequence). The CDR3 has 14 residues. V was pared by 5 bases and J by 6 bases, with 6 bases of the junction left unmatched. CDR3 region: CASSTTSGRPEQYF. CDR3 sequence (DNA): TGTGCCAGCAGCACCACTAGCGGGAGACCCGAGCAGTACTTC.

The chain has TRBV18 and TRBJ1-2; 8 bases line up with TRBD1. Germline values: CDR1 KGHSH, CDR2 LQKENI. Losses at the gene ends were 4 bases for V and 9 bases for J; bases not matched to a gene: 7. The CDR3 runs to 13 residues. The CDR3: CASSLGQGESYTF. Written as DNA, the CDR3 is TGTGCCAGCTCACTCGGACAGGGTGAGAGCTACACCTTC. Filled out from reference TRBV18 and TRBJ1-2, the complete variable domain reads NAGVMQNPRHLVRRRGQEARLRCSPMKGHSHVYWYRQLPEEGLKFMVYLQKENIIDESGMPKERFSAEFPKEGPSILRIQQVVRGDSAAYFCASSLGQGESYTFGSGTRLTVV.

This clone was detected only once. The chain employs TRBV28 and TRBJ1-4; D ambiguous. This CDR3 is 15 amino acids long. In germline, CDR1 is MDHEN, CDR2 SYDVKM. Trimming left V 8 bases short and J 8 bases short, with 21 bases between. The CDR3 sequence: CASRYREGLGEKLFF. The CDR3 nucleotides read TGTGCCAGCCGGTACCGTGAGGGATTGGGGGAAAAACTGTTTTTT.

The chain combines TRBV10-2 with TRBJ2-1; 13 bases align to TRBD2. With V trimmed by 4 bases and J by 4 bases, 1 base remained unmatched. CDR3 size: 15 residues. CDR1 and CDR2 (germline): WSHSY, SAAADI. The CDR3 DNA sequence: TGCGCCAGCAGTGGGACTAGCGGGGGATACAATGAGCAGTTCTTC. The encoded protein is CASSGTSGGYNEQFF.

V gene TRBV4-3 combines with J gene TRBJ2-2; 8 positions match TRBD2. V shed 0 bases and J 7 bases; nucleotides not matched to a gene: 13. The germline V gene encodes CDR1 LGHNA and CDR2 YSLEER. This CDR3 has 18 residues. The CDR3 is CASSQELIGGAYDGELFF. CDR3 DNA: TGCGCCAGCAGCCAAGAGTTAATCGGGGGGGCCTATGACGGGGAGCTGTTTTTT.

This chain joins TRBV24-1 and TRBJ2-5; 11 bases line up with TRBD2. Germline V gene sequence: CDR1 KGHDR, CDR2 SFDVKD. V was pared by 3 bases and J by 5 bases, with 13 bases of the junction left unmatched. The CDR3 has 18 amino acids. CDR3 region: CATSDGTSGGAQGETQYF. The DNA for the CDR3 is TGTGCCACCAGTGATGGAACTAGCGGGGGCGCTCAGGGGGAGACCCAGTACTTC.

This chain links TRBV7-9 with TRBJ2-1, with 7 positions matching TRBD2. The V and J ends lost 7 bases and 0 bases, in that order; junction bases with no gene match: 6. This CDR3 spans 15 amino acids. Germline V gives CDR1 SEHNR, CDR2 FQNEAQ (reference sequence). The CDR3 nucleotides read TGTGCCAGCACCGCTAGCGGCAGCTCCTACAATGAGCAGTTCTTC. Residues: CASTASGSSYNEQFF.